A single sample is the source of the 22 T cell receptor beta chains below, sequenced in a study of blood T cell repertoires in COVID-19. Assay used: immunoSEQ multiplex PCR; TCRdb lists only in-frame clones, some missing. Among about 360,000 clones, roughly 90% were seen once, and the ten largest hold about 7%. Sequences were obtained from peripheral blood. These receptors originate from a woman in her sixties with COVID-19, enrolled during active disease.

The gene calls are TRBV10-3 and TRBJ2-7, with D possibly being TRBD1 (5 bases). This CDR3 spans 11 amino acids. With 2 bases removed from V and 6 bases from J, the gap between germline ends came to 5 bases. Germline V gene lookup returns CDR1 ENHRY and CDR2 SYGVKD. The CDR3 region has the DNA TGTGCCATCAGTGAGAGGGGCGAGCAGTACTTC. Protein sequence: CAISERGEQYF.

Only one count was recorded for this clone. The chain recombines TRBV30 with TRBJ1-2; tentatively, D is TRBD1 (5 bases). Germline V gene sequence: CDR1 GTSNPN, CDR2 SVGIG (reference sequence). Trimming stripped 0 bases from V and 5 bases from J, with 16 bases between. This CDR3 region has 15 residues. The CDR3 here is CAWSVPRGGLYGYTF. Here the CDR3 DNA reads TGTGCCTGGAGTGTCCCCCGGGGGGGTTTATATGGCTACACCTTC.

The chain recombines TRBV10-1 with TRBJ2-5; 8 nucleotides align to TRBD2. Germline V gives CDR1 WNHNN, CDR2 SYGVQD (reference sequence). This CDR3 region has 14 residues. V lost 9 bases, J lost 5 bases, and 11 bases stayed unmatched. The CDR3, as DNA: TGCGCCAGGAGGAGAGCGGGGGCGCTGGAGACCCAGTACTTC. It yields the protein CARRRAGALETQYF.

V usage is TRBV12-5 and J usage is TRBJ1-5; 9 nucleotides line up with TRBD1. Unmatched junction bases numbered 7, after V lost 6 bases and J lost 7 bases. CDR3 length equals 14 residues. CDR1 is LGHNT, CDR2 FRNRAP, per germline. The CDR3, as DNA: TGTGCTAGTGGGGGGGGACAGGGCGGCCAGCCCCAGCATTTT. Amino acids: CASGGGQGGQPQHF.

This sequence joins TRBV4-2 and TRBJ2-3; D perhaps matches TRBD2 (6 bases). Germline V gives CDR1 LGHNA, CDR2 YNFKEQ. The CDR3 loop spans 18 amino acids. V was shortened by 0 bases and J by 4 bases, with 20 bases between the two germline ends. In DNA form, the CDR3 reads TGTGCCAGCAGCCAAGAGGGGGGAGCGCGGGACCCCCCAGATACGCAGTATTTT. This encodes CASSQEGGARDPPDTQYF.

The genes are TRBV21-1 and TRBJ1-3. TRBV21-1 is termed a pseudogene. This CDR3 comprises 17 residues. This CDR3 reads CASTSTAGRSSGNTIYF. The CDR3 DNA reads as TGTGCCAGCACCTCAACTGCCGGCCGGAGCTCTGGAAACACCATATATTTT.

This clone was observed once. This chain links TRBV5-1 with TRBJ2-7; D is possibly TRBD1 (6 bases). Germline CDR1 reads SGHRS; CDR2 reads YFSETQ. V was shortened by 3 bases and J by 0 bases, with 19 bases between the two germline ends. The CDR3 length is 17 residues. CDR3 sequence (DNA): TGCGCCAGCAGCTCCCCGTCTCCCGGGACAATCTCCTACGAGCAGTACTTC. Translation: CASSSPSPGTISYEQYF.

CDR3 coding DNA: TGTGCCAGCAGTTATAAGGGACTGGGGTTGGAAACTGAAGCTTTCTTT. This gives the protein CASSYKGLGLETEAFF. V and J are TRBV6-2 or TRBV6-3 and TRBJ1-1; D might be TRBD1 (5 bases). Trimming took 3 bases from V and 5 from J, leaving 19 bases between them. CDR3 size: 16 residues. CDR1 is MNHEY, CDR2 SVGEGT, per germline.

The sample holds a few counts of this clone. This chain connects TRBV19 to TRBJ1-6; the D gene is possibly TRBD1 (6 bases). This CDR3 is 14 amino acids long. V lost 6 bases, J lost 8 bases, and 14 bases lay in between. Germline-derived CDR1 and CDR2 are LNHDA and SQIVND (reference sequence). CDR3 DNA sequence: TGTGCCAGTAGAGGTGGACAGCACCATTCACCCCTCCACTTT. Translation gives CASRGGQHHSPLHF.

This clone was observed a few times. This rearrangement joins TRBV3-1 (or the pseudogene TRBV3-2) to TRBJ1-5; TRBD1 might be the D (5 bases). The V and J ends lost 1 base and 4 bases respectively, with 8 bases between them. From germline, CDR1 is LGHDT and CDR2 YNNKEL (reference sequence). The CDR3 covers 14 residues. CDR3 loop: CASSQGRVNQPQHF. The DNA of the CDR3 is TGTGCCAGCAGCCAAGGCAGGGTTAATCAGCCCCAGCATTTT.

J is TRBJ2-7 and V is TRBV7-9; D is perhaps TRBD2 (7 bases). The ends were cut back, 8 bases at V and 2 bases at J, with 19 bases in the middle. This CDR3 region has 15 residues. CDR1 is SEHNR, CDR2 FQNEAQ, per germline (reference sequence). The CDR3 DNA follows: TGTGCCAGCGGGGACACGGGGGGCAGGGCCTACGAGCAGTACTTC. It yields the protein CASGDTGGRAYEQYF.

This clone was seen a handful of times. V gene TRBV7-9 combines with J gene TRBJ2-7, with 7 positions matching TRBD1. The junction had 5 bases not matched to a gene; V was cut back by 5 bases and J by 4 bases. Germline V lookup: CDR1 SEHNR, CDR2 FQNEAQ (reference sequence). There are 13 residues in the CDR3. CDR3 sequence: CASSARQGYEQYF. In DNA form, the CDR3 reads TGTGCCAGCAGCGCCAGACAGGGTTACGAGCAGTACTTC. Filled out from reference TRBV7-9 and TRBJ2-7, the complete variable domain reads DTGVSQNPRHKITKRGQNVTFRCDPISEHNRLYWYRQTLGQGPEFLTYFQNEAQLEKSRLLSDRFSAERPKGSFSTLEIQRTEQGDSAMYLCASSARQGYEQYFGPGTRLTVT.

The table lists this clone with a few counts. The chain recombines TRBV5-4 with TRBJ2-7, with a tentative D call TRBD1 (6 bases). CDR1 and CDR2 from the germline V gene are SGHNT and YYREEE (reference sequence). The CDR3 is 13 residues long. V gave up 0 bases and J gave up 5 bases, with 9 bases separating them. CDR3 in DNA: TGTGCCAGCAGCTTGGACAGGGCCAACGAGCAGTACTTC. Translated, it gives CASSLDRANEQYF.

V gene TRBV11-2 combines with J gene TRBJ2-7; 9 bases match TRBD1. CDR3 size: 16 residues. From germline, CDR1 is SGHAT and CDR2 FQNNGV. The ends lost 5 bases at V and 2 bases at J; junction bases unmatched: 10. CDR3 residues: CASSVTGTGFAYEQYF. DNA of the CDR3: TGTGCCAGCAGCGTTACCGGGACAGGGTTTGCCTACGAGCAGTACTTC.

In its sample, this clone was seen a few times. The V call is TRBV7-2, the J call TRBJ2-3; possibly TRBD1 for D (5 bases). The CDR3 runs 14 residues. The V gene lost 6 bases and the J gene lost 5 bases, with 15 bases spanning the gap. Germline lookup yields CDR1 SGHTA and CDR2 FQGNSA. CDR3 region: CASRLQGAQDTQYF. CDR3 DNA sequence: TGTGCCAGCAGACTCCAAGGGGCCCAAGATACGCAGTATTTT. Supplemented by reference TRBV7-2 and TRBJ2-3, the full variable domain reads GAGVSQSPSNKVTEKGKDVELRCDPISGHTALYWYRQSLGQGLEFLIYFQGNSAPDKSGLPSDRFSAERTGGSVSTLTIQRTQQEDSAVYLCASRLQGAQDTQYFGPGTRLTVL.

This clone came up once. This chain joins TRBV7-9 and TRBJ2-7, with TRBD1 matching 10 bases. The CDR3 is 13 residues long. From germline, CDR1 is SEHNR and CDR2 FQNEAQ (reference sequence). V lost 5 bases, J lost 4 bases, and 2 bases stayed unmatched. CDR3 residues: CASSGQGEYEQYF. The CDR3 DNA follows: TGTGCCAGCAGCGGACAGGGGGAATACGAGCAGTACTTC.

The V gene is TRBV9, the J gene TRBJ2-3, with 11 positions matching TRBD2. CDR1 and CDR2 from the germline V gene are SGDLS and YYNGEE. V lost 0 bases and J lost 7; bases outside the gene matches: 10. This CDR3 has 17 residues. CDR3 sequence reads: CASSVGSSGGVIYTQYF. The CDR3 DNA reads as TGTGCCAGCAGCGTAGGGAGTAGCGGGGGGGTAATCTATACGCAGTATTTT.

The chain has TRBV5-1 and TRBJ1-6, with 7 bases fitting TRBD1. Germline lookup yields CDR1 SGHRS and CDR2 YFSETQ. CDR3 size: 16 residues. Trimming took 2 bases from V and 4 from J; bases not matched to a gene: 6. CDR3 protein: CASSLGTEVYNSPLHF. Written as DNA, the CDR3 is TGCGCCAGCAGCTTAGGGACAGAGGTTTATAATTCACCCCTCCACTTT.

This chain uses TRBV7-8 with TRBJ2-3, with a weak D call TRBD2 (5 bases). Germline CDR1 and CDR2: SGHVS and FQNEAQ. Deletions cut 3 bases from V and 6 bases from J, with 13 bases between. This CDR3 is built from 14 residues. The CDR3 loop is CASSFTAGKDTQYF. The CDR3, as DNA: TGTGCCAGCAGCTTCACCGCCGGGAAGGATACGCAGTATTTT.

The J gene is TRBJ2-4, the V gene TRBV30; possible D gene TRBD2, 5 bases. V lost 2 bases and J 7 bases, leaving 18 bases between the germline ends. The CDR3 extends over 15 amino acids. The V gene's germline CDR1 is GTSNPN and CDR2 SVGIG (reference sequence). Here the CDR3 reads CAWSYGVGTLNIQYF. CDR3 DNA: TGTGCCTGGAGTTACGGGGTAGGAACCCTGAACATTCAGTACTTC.

This chain uses TRBV9 with TRBJ2-1, with 7 bases lining up with TRBD2. V gave up 0 bases and J gave up 3 bases; unmatched junction bases: 6. Germline assignment: CDR1 SGDLS and CDR2 YYNGEE. The CDR3 loop spans 16 amino acids. The DNA for the CDR3 is TGTGCCAGCAGCGTAGGGCAAGCTAGCGGCTACAATGAGCAGTTCTTC. This encodes CASSVGQASGYNEQFF. The full variable domain, completed using reference TRBV9 and TRBJ2-1, is DSGVTQTPKHLITATGQRVTLRCSPRSGDLSVYWYQQSLDQGLQFLIQYYNGEERAKGNILERFSAQQFPDLHSELNLSSLELGDSALYFCASSVGQASGYNEQFFGPGTRLTVL.

CDR3 protein: CASSAPSGTARARGYQPQHF. For the CDR3, the DNA is TGCGCCAGCAGCGCTCCCTCCGGGACAGCCCGGGCTCGGGGCTATCAGCCCCAGCATTTT. This chain links TRBV10-1 with TRBJ1-5, with TRBD1 identical over 7 bases. The V gene end was trimmed by 6 bases and the J gene end by 5 bases; junction bases not matched to a gene: 25. This CDR3 comprises 20 residues. CDR1 is WNHNN and CDR2 is SYGVQD in the germline V gene (reference sequence).